The 12 T cell receptor beta chains below were found in one sample sequenced in a study of CD8 T cells in ankylosing spondylitis. MiXCR, applied by TCRdb to the 5' RACE reads, yields one record per CDR3 protein. Here the sample spans about 240,000 distinct CDR3 sequences, less than 10% being singletons. Sequenced: blood, either unsorted or a sorted T cell fraction (not recorded which). Receptor source: a male donor with ankylosing spondylitis or in good health (not recorded which).

This clonotype was seen repeatedly, ten times or more. The gene calls are TRBV12-3 or TRBV12-4 and TRBJ2-1; 12 bases line up with TRBD2. V was clipped by 5 bases and J by 7 bases; unmatched bases: 6. This CDR3 is 15 amino acids long. This chain's CDR3 is CASSPSSGRGNEQFF. CDR3 in DNA: TGTGCCAGCAGTCCCTCTAGCGGGAGGGGTAATGAGCAGTTCTTC.

Many counts were recorded for this clonotype. This chain joins TRBV29-1 and TRBJ1-1; D is unclear. In germline, CDR1 is SQVTM, CDR2 ANQGSEA. The CDR3 has 12 amino acids. V was pared by 4 bases and J by 8 bases, with 14 bases between. CDR3 in amino acids: CSVVPPHREAFF. In nucleotides, the CDR3 is TGCAGCGTTGTCCCGCCCCATAGAGAAGCTTTCTTT.

This clonotype was counted ten times or more. The rearrangement joins TRBV4-2 to TRBJ2-1; 7 nucleotides align to TRBD2. With 5 bases clipped from V and 2 bases from J, the junction kept 9 bases outside the gene matches. From germline, CDR1 is LGHNA and CDR2 YNFKEQ. CDR3 length: 16 residues. This chain's CDR3 is CASSYQVGGAYNEQFF. The CDR3 DNA sequence: TGTGCCAGCAGCTACCAAGTGGGGGGGGCCTACAATGAGCAGTTCTTC.

The genes are TRBV10-2 and TRBJ2-2; 7 bases are shared with TRBD2. The V gene end was trimmed by 8 bases and the J gene end by 4 bases; junction bases not matched to a gene: 7. From germline, CDR1 is WSHSY and CDR2 SAAADI. This CDR3 spans 14 amino acids. The CDR3 bases are TGCGCCAGCTCCCAGCGGGGCCTCACCGGGGAGCTGTTTTTT. Protein sequence: CASSQRGLTGELFF.

V gene TRBV5-6 combines with J gene TRBJ2-1; D not certain. Germline CDR1 is SGHDT and CDR2 is YYEEEE. V lost 0 bases and J 6 bases, leaving 7 bases between the germline ends. The CDR3 has 13 amino acids. CDR3 in DNA: TGTGCCAGCAGCTTGGCCGGGTCCAATGAGCAGTTCTTC. This codes for CASSLAGSNEQFF.

V and J are TRBV5-1 and TRBJ1-2, with D maybe TRBD1 (6 bases). CDR1 SGHRS and CDR2 YFSETQ come from the germline V gene. The CDR3 length is 16 residues. V lost 6 bases and J 6 bases, leaving 24 bases between the germline ends. The CDR3 DNA follows: TGCGCCAGCACGCCGTCCGGGGGGACACTCGGTGATGGCTACACCTTC. Protein product: CASTPSGGTLGDGYTF.

This clonotype was observed many times. The chain employs TRBV7-2 and TRBJ1-5; 7 positions agree with TRBD1. The trim removed 5 bases at V and 3 bases at J, leaving 10 bases unmatched. The germline gives CDR1 SGHTA, CDR2 FQGNSA. The CDR3 sequence is 16 residues long. The CDR3 DNA follows: TGTGCCAGCAGCGGCCATGGACAGGCCAACAATCAGCCCCAGCATTTT. It encodes CASSGHGQANNQPQHF.

The chain joins TRBV20-1 to TRBJ2-1; D is unresolved. The germline V and J ends were trimmed by 3 bases and 4 bases, with 13 bases remaining between them. The CDR3 covers 14 residues. Looked up from germline, CDR1 is DFQATT and CDR2 is SNEGSKA (reference sequence). The CDR3, as DNA: TGCAGTGCTAGGGGCAGCTCTACTTACAATGAGCAGTTCTTC. As protein: CSARGSSTYNEQFF.

This clonotype was counted many times. The CDR3 protein is CASSPEDTSPLHF. The DNA of the CDR3 is TGTGCCAGCAGCCCCGAGGACACATCACCCCTCCACTTT. The chain links TRBV5-5 to TRBJ1-6; D possibly corresponds to TRBD1 (5 bases). The CDR3 is 13 amino acids. V shed 4 bases and J shed 10 bases, with 12 bases lying between them. From germline, CDR1 is SGHKS and CDR2 YYEKEE (reference sequence).

This rearrangement joins TRBV20-1 to TRBJ2-2; TRBD2 matches 14 bases. Germline values: CDR1 DFQATT, CDR2 SNEGSKA (reference sequence). This CDR3 is built from 17 residues. V trimming: 1 base; J trimming: 5 bases; junction bases outside the gene matches: 6. The DNA of the CDR3 is TGCAGTGCTAGAGGGGGACTAGCGGGGGTTCGGACCGGGGAGCTGTTTTTT. Translation gives CSARGGLAGVRTGELFF.

Many counts were recorded for this clonotype. The genes are TRBV6-5 and TRBJ2-3; 7 bases match TRBD1. J gave up 1 base and V 0 bases, and 7 bases lay outside the gene matches. Germline CDR1 and CDR2: MNHEY and SVGAGI. The CDR3 consists of 17 residues. The chain's CDR3 is CASSYSQGVGGTDTQYF. Written as DNA, the CDR3 is TGTGCCAGCAGTTACTCTCAGGGGGTCGGGGGCACAGATACGCAGTATTTT.

J is TRBJ2-1 and V is TRBV4-1; 14 nucleotides align to TRBD2. V dropped 4 bases and J dropped 5; count of bases not matched to a gene: 10. CDR3 length: 18 residues. CDR1 MGHRA and CDR2 YSYEKL come from the germline V gene. The CDR3 DNA reads TGCGCCAGCAGCCTGGGACTAGCGGGGGTCGTCTGGAACAATGAGCAGTTCTTC. It yields the protein CASSLGLAGVVWNNEQFF.